This entry lists 25 T cell receptor beta chains sequenced from one sample in a study of vaccination effects on CD4 cells after COVID-19. Only in-frame clones appear in the TCRdb table, and some are missing; sequencing was by immunoSEQ multiplex PCR. The table includes 20,000 to 25,000 clones, 72% detected once. Before any sequencing was done, the ViraFEST assay used viral peptide pools to expand antigen-specific CD4+ T cells. The culture ran for 10 to 11 days, and then CD4+ T cells were isolated. Of the BNT162b2 and mRNA-1273 vaccines, participants received two doses of one or the other. No antigen is known for these receptors. Sequencing used CD4+ T cells from PBMCs cultured with HCoV-NL63 spike peptides, obtained after COVID-19 vaccination. The source of these receptors is a human donor who received a COVID-19 vaccine.

This rearrangement joins TRBV4-2 to TRBJ2-3, with TRBD2 matching over 10 bases. With 0 bases clipped from V and 1 base from J, the junction kept 16 bases outside the gene matches. CDR1 and CDR2 from the germline V gene are LGHNA and YNFKEQ. CDR3 length: 21 amino acids. CDR3 nucleotide sequence: TGTGCCAGCAGCCAAGAGGTGGCGGGGCTAGCGGGGGTGAGACGCACAGATACGCAGTATTTT. Protein product: CASSQEVAGLAGVRRTDTQYF.

The chain is built from TRBV25-1 and TRBJ2-7; D is perhaps TRBD2 (6 bases). V was shortened by 8 bases and J by 2 bases, with 13 bases between the two germline ends. CDR3 length equals 13 residues. Germline V gene lookup returns CDR1 MGHDK and CDR2 SYGVNS. CDR3 sequence (DNA): TGTGCCAGCTTAGGGACTTCGGCCTACGAGCAGTACTTC. It encodes CASLGTSAYEQYF.

This clone was found a few times. The V call is TRBV6-5, the J call TRBJ1-6; no firm D call. Germline CDR1 is MNHEY and CDR2 is SVGAGI. V was pared by 6 bases and J by 0 bases, with 6 bases between. This CDR3 region has 14 residues. The CDR3, as DNA: TGTGCCAGCAGGGAGAGCTCCTATAATTCACCCCTCCACTTT. Translating gives CASRESSYNSPLHF.

The chain uses TRBV5-6 and TRBJ1-3, with 7 bases fitting TRBD1. The CDR3 sequence is 17 residues long. Germline CDR1 SGHDT, CDR2 YYEEEE. The J segment lost 7 bases and the V segment lost 4 bases, leaving 17 bases of the junction unmatched. This chain's CDR3 is CASSPTGGRQGVNTIYF. CDR3 sequence (DNA): TGTGCCAGCAGCCCAACCGGGGGCCGACAGGGAGTGAACACCATATATTTT.

The J gene is TRBJ1-4, the V gene TRBV30; no clear D gene. Trimming cost V 0 bases and J 6 bases, with 14 bases left between them. The CDR3 is made up of 15 amino acids. Per the germline V gene, CDR1 is GTSNPN and CDR2 is SVGIG (reference sequence). The CDR3 DNA reads TGTGCCTGGAGTGTATATTTGACAAGAGATGAAAAACTGTTTTTT. Its protein is CAWSVYLTRDEKLFF.

The chain is built from TRBV18 and TRBJ2-3; D gene ambiguous. Germline V gene lookup returns CDR1 KGHSH and CDR2 LQKENI. The CDR3 length is 14 residues. V dropped 0 bases and J dropped 3 bases, with 7 bases sitting between them. The CDR3 here is CASSPPIGTDTQYF. The CDR3 region has the DNA TGTGCCAGCTCACCACCGATAGGTACAGATACGCAGTATTTT.

This clone has just one count. The V and J genes are TRBV10-3 and TRBJ2-3, with 12 positions matching TRBD2. The junction had 12 bases not matched to a gene; V was cut back by 1 base and J by 4 bases. The CDR3 is 19 amino acids. CDR1 is ENHRY and CDR2 is SYGVKD in the germline V gene. CDR3 protein: CAISELGLAGGPPSDTQYF. The CDR3 DNA reads TGTGCCATCAGTGAGTTAGGGCTAGCGGGGGGGCCGCCGTCAGATACGCAGTATTTT.

This clone was observed a handful of times. The rearrangement uses TRBV10-1 and TRBJ2-7, with unresolved D. Germline lookup yields CDR1 WNHNN and CDR2 SYGVQD (reference sequence). Between the trimmed V and J ends, which lost 3 bases and 2 bases, there was a span of 8 bases. CDR3 length: 13 amino acids. DNA for the CDR3: TGCGCCAGCAGTGACGGCCGACCCTACGAGCAGTACTTC. Protein product: CASSDGRPYEQYF.

The chain employs TRBV19 and TRBJ2-5; D is perhaps TRBD1 (5 bases). Germline V CDR1 and CDR2: LNHDA, SQIVND (reference sequence). The CDR3 spans 14 residues. Trimming removed 3 bases from V and 2 bases from J, with 10 bases in between. The CDR3 coding sequence is TGTGCCAGTAGTATTTTGGACAATCAAGAGACCCAGTACTTC. Its protein product is CASSILDNQETQYF.

This clone occurred a few times. V and J are TRBV24-1 and TRBJ1-5; D unresolved. This CDR3 is built from 14 residues. Germline V gene data show CDR1 as KGHDR and CDR2 as SFDVKD. The V gene lost 4 bases and the J gene lost 5 bases, with 11 bases spanning the gap. CDR3 sequence reads: CATSERRNDQPQHF. DNA for the CDR3: TGTGCCACCAGTGAGAGGAGGAACGATCAGCCCCAGCATTTT.

The V and J genes are TRBV3-1 (or the pseudogene TRBV3-2) and TRBJ2-1; possible D gene TRBD2, 5 bases. The CDR3 consists of 12 residues. Germline loops: CDR1 LGHDT, CDR2 YNNKEL (reference sequence). V was clipped by 4 bases and J by 9 bases, with 10 bases between them. CDR3 residues: CASSRLSGEQFF. CDR3 DNA sequence: TGTGCCAGCAGCCGGCTGAGCGGTGAGCAGTTCTTC.

The V and J genes are TRBV2 and TRBJ2-7, with a tentative D call TRBD2 (6 bases). Trimming stripped 7 bases from V and 4 bases from J, with 20 bases between. The CDR3 totals 15 residues. Germline CDR1 SNHLY, CDR2 FYNNEI. For the CDR3, the DNA is TGTGCCAGCACCCCGGAGGGCAGGGTCAATTACGAGCAGTACTTC. Amino acids: CASTPEGRVNYEQYF. The full variable domain, completed using reference TRBV2 and TRBJ2-7, is EPEVTQTPSHQVTQMGQEVILRCVPISNHLYFYWYRQILGQKVEFLVSFYNNEISEKSEIFDDQFSVERPDGSNFTLKIRSTKLEDSAMYFCASTPEGRVNYEQYFGPGTRLTVT.

This chain links TRBV6-5 with TRBJ1-6, with D possibly matching TRBD1 (6 bases). CDR3 length: 15 amino acids. Trimming pared 6 bases from V and 9 bases from J, leaving 18 bases between. CDR1 is MNHEY, CDR2 SVGAGI, per germline. DNA for the CDR3: TGTGCCAGCAGCAGAACAGGGCCCCCATCTTCACCCCTCCACTTT. Translated, it gives CASSRTGPPSSPLHF.

The chain combines TRBV4-2 with TRBJ2-5, with TRBD2 as a possible D gene (5 bases). Germline V gene sequence: CDR1 LGHNA, CDR2 YNFKEQ. This CDR3 region has 15 residues. Trimming removed 0 bases at V and 2 bases at J, with 10 bases between. The CDR3 DNA is TGTGCCAGCAGCCAAGACCGAAGGAGGCAAGAGACCCAGTACTTC. Protein: CASSQDRRRQETQYF.

The chain links TRBV14 to TRBJ1-6; perhaps TRBD1 as D (5 bases). Germline CDR1 reads SGHDN; CDR2 reads FVKESK. Trimming took 3 bases from V and 6 from J, leaving 12 bases between them. The CDR3 is 15 amino acids. CDR3 in amino acids: CASSHRRDFNSPLHF. The DNA of the CDR3 is TGTGCCAGCAGCCACCGCCGGGACTTTAATTCACCCCTCCACTTT. Variable domain in full (rest from reference TRBV14 and TRBJ1-6): EAGVTQFPSHSVIEKGQTVTLRCDPISGHDNLYWYRRVMGKEIKFLLHFVKESKQDESGMPNNRFLAERTGGTYSTLKVQPAELEDSGVYFCASSHRRDFNSPLHFGNGTRLTVT.

Only one count was recorded for this clone. The gene calls are TRBV4-1 and TRBJ2-2, with 7 bases aligning to TRBD2. The ends lost 6 bases at V and 2 bases at J; junction bases unmatched: 9. This CDR3 has 16 amino acids. CDR1 is MGHRA and CDR2 is YSYEKL in the germline V gene. CDR3 loop: CASRITRGENTGELFF. The CDR3 DNA sequence: TGCGCCAGCAGAATCACACGGGGGGAAAACACCGGGGAGCTGTTTTTT.

This clone has only a few counts. The chain has TRBV5-1 and TRBJ2-7; perhaps TRBD1 as D (5 bases). Germline V gene sequence: CDR1 SGHRS, CDR2 YFSETQ. The CDR3 is made up of 14 amino acids. V gave up 0 bases and J gave up 0 bases, with 7 bases separating them. The DNA of the CDR3 is TGCGCCAGCAGCTTGGGGACAAACTCCTACGAGCAGTACTTC. Protein sequence: CASSLGTNSYEQYF. The whole variable domain, filled in from reference TRBV5-1 and TRBJ2-7, reads KAGVTQTPRYLIKTRGQQVTLSCSPISGHRSVSWYQQTPGQGLQFLFEYFSETQRNKGNFPGRFSGRQFSNSRSEMNVSTLELGDSALYLCASSLGTNSYEQYFGPGTRLTVT.

The CDR3 sequence is CASSQPGRGLPLHF. For the CDR3, the DNA is TGTGCCAGCAGCCAGCCGGGTCGGGGTTTACCCCTCCACTTT. This chain uses TRBV3-1 (or the pseudogene TRBV3-2) with TRBJ1-6; D remains ambiguous. CDR3 size: 14 residues. Germline CDR1 reads LGHDT; CDR2 reads YNNKEL (reference sequence). Trimming took off 3 bases at V and 12 bases at J, with 15 bases between the two ends.

The chain is built from TRBV5-4 and TRBJ2-5; a weak D match, TRBD2 (5 bases). The CDR3 is 14 residues long. Germline V gene sequence: CDR1 SGHNT, CDR2 YYREEE (reference sequence). Trimming removed 3 bases at V and 2 bases at J, with 11 bases between. The CDR3 loop is CASSSGLFQETQYF. As DNA, the CDR3 is TGTGCCAGCAGCTCCGGACTTTTTCAAGAGACCCAGTACTTC.

The genes are TRBV7-9 and TRBJ2-1, with D perhaps assigned TRBD1 or TRBD2 (5 bases each). Looked up from germline, CDR1 is SEHNR and CDR2 is FQNEAQ (reference sequence). The CDR3 sequence is 13 residues long. The ends were cut back, 2 bases at V and 10 bases at J, with 12 bases in the middle. CDR3 residues: CASSLFGTEEQFF. The CDR3 nucleotides are TGTGCCAGCAGCTTATTCGGGACCGAGGAGCAGTTCTTC.

The V and J genes are TRBV6-5 and TRBJ2-1, with TRBD2 identical over 9 bases. J was trimmed by 4 bases and V by 8 bases; bases with no gene match: 9. Germline V gene sequence: CDR1 MNHEY, CDR2 SVGAGI. The CDR3 totals 15 residues. The CDR3, as DNA: TGTGCCAGCGTTAGCGCGGCGGGAGGGTACAATGAGCAGTTCTTC. This translates into CASVSAAGGYNEQFF.

V is TRBV18 and J is TRBJ2-5; no definite D call. CDR1 is KGHSH, CDR2 LQKENI, per germline. With 6 bases removed from V and 3 bases from J, the gap between germline ends came to 2 bases. The CDR3 is 10 amino acids. CDR3 region: CASSEETQYF. Written as DNA, the CDR3 is TGTGCCAGCTCCGAAGAGACCCAGTACTTC.

The V and J genes are TRBV29-1 and TRBJ2-3, with D unclear. There are 14 residues in the CDR3. In germline, CDR1 is SQVTM, CDR2 ANQGSEA. Trimming removed 4 bases at V and 0 bases at J, with 11 bases between. The CDR3 loop reads CSVGADLSTDTQYF. The CDR3, as DNA: TGCAGCGTTGGTGCCGACCTTAGCACAGATACGCAGTATTTT.

The chain combines TRBV5-1 with TRBJ2-3, with D perhaps TRBD1 (6 bases). CDR1 is SGHRS and CDR2 is YFSETQ in the germline V gene. This CDR3 is 17 amino acids long. V shed 1 base and J shed 4 bases, with 19 bases lying between them. The CDR3 sequence: CASSLTGLASGSDTQYF. CDR3 nucleotides: TGCGCCAGCAGCTTGACAGGGTTGGCCAGCGGTTCAGATACGCAGTATTTT. The full variable domain, rest sourced from reference TRBV5-1 and TRBJ2-3, is KAGVTQTPRYLIKTRGQQVTLSCSPISGHRSVSWYQQTPGQGLQFLFEYFSETQRNKGNFPGRFSGRQFSNSRSEMNVSTLELGDSALYLCASSLTGLASGSDTQYFGPGTRLTVL.

The CDR3, as DNA: TGTGCCAGCAGCGTAACTACTCCAGGGACCCAGTACTTC. It specifies CASSVTTPGTQYF. The chain combines TRBV9 with TRBJ2-5; no clear D gene. V dropped 1 base and J dropped 7 bases, with 11 bases sitting between them. Germline-derived CDR1 and CDR2 are SGDLS and YYNGEE. The CDR3 sequence is 13 residues long.